Presented here are 5 T cell receptor beta chains from one specimen sequenced in a study of tumor and adjacent non-tumor tissue in lung cancer. The template was RNA from unsorted bulk tissue. Distant lung tissue was collected more than 3 cm away from the tumor edge. TCRbeta libraries were built with three rounds of nested PCR, modified from ARM-PCR. TCRdb fed the multiplex PCR reads into MiXCR, producing one record per CDR3 protein. The sample has some 80,000 distinct CDR3 sequences, 65% to 80% seen once. Sequenced sample: distant non-tumor lung tissue. These receptors were taken from a woman aged 45-59 years with non-small cell lung cancer.

A word on this clonotype: A junction end diverges from the germline sequence, so it may reflect a read error. As DNA, the CDR3 is TGTCCCAGCGGGAAGGACAGGAGTACAGATACGCAGTATTTT. Amino acid sequence: CPSGKDRSTDTQYF. The rearrangement joins TRBV12-3 or TRBV12-4 to TRBJ2-3; either TRBD1 or TRBD2 may fit D (7 bases each). The length of the CDR3 is 14 residues.

Concerning this clonotype: One junction end disagrees with the germline gene, perhaps due to a read error. The CDR3 sequence: CANSETTGSTDTQYF. The CDR3, as DNA: TGCGCCAACAGTGAGACGACCGGAAGCACAGATACGCAGTATTTT. The chain recombines TRBV10-1 with TRBJ2-3; D is unresolved. Germline V gene data show CDR1 as WNHNN and CDR2 as SYGVQD (reference sequence). The CDR3 has 15 amino acids.

A word on this clonotype: One end of the junction fails to match germline, which may point to a read error. V gene TRBV14 combines with J gene TRBJ2-1; 13 bases line up with TRBD2. Germline V gene data show CDR1 as SGHDN and CDR2 as FVKESK. The CDR3 is 14 residues long. The CDR3 here is CASSQGRLAGGQFF. Here the CDR3 DNA reads TGTGCCAGTAGCCAAGGACGACTAGCGGGGGGGCAGTTCTTC.

As to this clonotype: One end of the junction varies from germline; a read error may be responsible. The V call is TRBV10-3, the J call TRBJ2-4, with a possible D match to TRBD2 (5 bases). The CDR3 spans 13 residues. The germline gives CDR1 ENHRY, CDR2 SYGVKD. The CDR3 DNA is TGTACCATCAGTGCAAACCGGGGAGTCGTTCAGTACTTC. This sequence encodes CTISANRGVVQYF.

This clonotype has only one observation. The chain is built from TRBV7-2 and TRBJ2-7; D remains unclear. This CDR3 spans 18 amino acids. Germline V CDR1 and CDR2: SGHTA, FQGNSA. Trimming shortened V by 3 bases and J by 2 bases, and 23 bases separated the two germline ends. This CDR3 is CASSFRPPGATSTYEQYF. CDR3 coding DNA: TGTGCCAGCAGCTTTAGGCCCCCTGGCGCCACTTCTACCTACGAGCAGTACTTC.